This T cell receptor (beta chain) was retrieved from a study of human CD4 T cells and Enterobacteriaceae. All CD4+ cells other than CD45RA+CCR7+CD95- naive cells were sorted as memory, over 98% pure. Sorted cells lacked CD8+, CD14+, CD16+, CD56+, CD19+ and CD25-bright cells. Clones were read by immunoSEQ multiplex PCR, and TCRdb kept only the in-frame ones, dropping some. Seen here are 25,000 to 30,000 clones, 65% to 85% observed once, and the top ten hold roughly 0.96%. V shed 7 bases and J 9 bases; nucleotides not matched to a gene: 8. Germline V gene lookup returns CDR1 LNHDA and CDR2 SQIVND (reference sequence). The CDR3 contains 13 residues. Notes on this clone: Its antigen is unidentified.

Study-level results: In the top 5%: 11 of 19 and about 60% of the 34 cross-reactive clonotypes.

Sequenced material: memory CD4+ T cells from blood. This rearrangement joins TRBV19 to TRBJ1-2, with 10 bases aligning to TRBD1. The sequence was collected from a human donor in good health. This chain's CDR3 is CASITTGGNRYTF. The CDR3 DNA reads as TGTGCCAGTATTACGACAGGGGGCAACCGCTACACCTTC.